This T cell receptor (beta chain) was profiled in a study of identical twins. Study outcomes and limitations: For zero-insertion analyses, partial confounding could come from invariant MAIT and iNKT cells.

This clonotype was seen more than once but under ten times. Its specificity is not known. MiXCR, applied by TCRdb to the 5' RACE reads, yields one record per CDR3 protein. This sample has some 460,000 distinct CDR3 sequences; 12% to 15% occur once, and the top ten carry around 0.57%. The CDR3 covers 14 residues. Per germline, CDR1 MNHNS and CDR2 SASEGT. Trimming took off 2 bases at V and 5 bases at J, with 12 bases between the two ends. The same sample was also studied in work on yellow fever vaccine responses in identical twins.

This sequence originates from a woman aged 18-35 years in good health. Sequencing was performed on CD4+ T cells sorted from blood. V usage is TRBV6-1 and J usage is TRBJ2-5, with D possibly matching TRBD1 (5 bases). This CDR3 reads CASSERGRGETQYF. For the CDR3, the DNA is TGTGCCAGCAGTGAAAGGGGTAGAGGCGAGACCCAGTACTTC.